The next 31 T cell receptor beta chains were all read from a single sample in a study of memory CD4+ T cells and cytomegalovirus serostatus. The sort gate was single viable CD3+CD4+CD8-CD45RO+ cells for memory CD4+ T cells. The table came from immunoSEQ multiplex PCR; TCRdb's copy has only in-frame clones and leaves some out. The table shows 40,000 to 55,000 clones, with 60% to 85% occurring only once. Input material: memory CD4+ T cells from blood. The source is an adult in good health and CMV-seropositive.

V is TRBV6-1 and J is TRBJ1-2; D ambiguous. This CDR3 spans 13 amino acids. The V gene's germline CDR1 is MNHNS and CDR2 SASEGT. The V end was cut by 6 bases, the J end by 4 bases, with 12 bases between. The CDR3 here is CASSERATYGYTF. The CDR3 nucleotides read TGTGCCAGCAGCGAGAGGGCTACCTATGGCTACACCTTC.

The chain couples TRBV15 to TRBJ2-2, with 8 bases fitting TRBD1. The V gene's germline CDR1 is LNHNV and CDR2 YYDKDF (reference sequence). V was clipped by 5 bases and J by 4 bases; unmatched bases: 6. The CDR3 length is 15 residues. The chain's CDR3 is CATSAKGQVTGELFF. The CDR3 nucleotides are TGTGCCACCAGCGCGAAGGGACAGGTCACCGGGGAGCTGTTTTTT.

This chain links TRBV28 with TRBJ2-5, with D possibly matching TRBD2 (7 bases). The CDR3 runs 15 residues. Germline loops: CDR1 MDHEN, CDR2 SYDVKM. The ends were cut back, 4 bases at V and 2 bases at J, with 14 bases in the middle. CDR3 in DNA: TGTGCCAGCAGTTCCGCGAGGGGGGGACAAGAGACCCAGTACTTC. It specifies CASSSARGGQETQYF.

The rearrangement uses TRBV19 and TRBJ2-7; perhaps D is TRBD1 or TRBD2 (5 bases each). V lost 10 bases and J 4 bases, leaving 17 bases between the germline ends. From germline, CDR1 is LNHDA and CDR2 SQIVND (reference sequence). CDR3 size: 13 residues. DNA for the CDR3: TGTGCCACGTCAACCGGGACGGAATACGAGCAGTACTTC. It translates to CATSTGTEYEQYF.

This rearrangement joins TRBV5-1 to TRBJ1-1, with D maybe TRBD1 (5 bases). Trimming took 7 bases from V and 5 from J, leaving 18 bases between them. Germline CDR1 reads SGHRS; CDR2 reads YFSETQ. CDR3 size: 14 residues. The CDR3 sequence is CASYPPGPRTEAFF. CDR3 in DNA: TGCGCCAGCTACCCCCCGGGACCGCGGACTGAAGCTTTCTTT.

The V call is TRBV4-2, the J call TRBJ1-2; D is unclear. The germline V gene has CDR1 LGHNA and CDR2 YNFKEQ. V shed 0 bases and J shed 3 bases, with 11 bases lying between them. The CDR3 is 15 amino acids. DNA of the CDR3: TGTGCCAGCAGCCAAGAAAGATCTAGCGACTATGGCTACACCTTC. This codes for CASSQERSSDYGYTF.

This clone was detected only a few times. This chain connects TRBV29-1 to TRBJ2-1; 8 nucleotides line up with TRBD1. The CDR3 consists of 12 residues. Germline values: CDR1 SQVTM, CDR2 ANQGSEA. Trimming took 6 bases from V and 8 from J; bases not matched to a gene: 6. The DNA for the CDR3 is TGCAGCGTGAAACAGGGGGTCGATGAGCAGTTCTTC. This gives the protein CSVKQGVDEQFF.

For the CDR3, the DNA is TGTGCCAGCAGTGAAGGCAGGGGCAATCAGCCCCAGCATTTT. It specifies CASSEGRGNQPQHF. The V and J genes are TRBV6-1 and TRBJ1-5, with TRBD1 as a possible D gene (5 bases). Germline V gene lookup returns CDR1 MNHNS and CDR2 SASEGT. CDR3 size: 14 residues. V lost 1 base, J lost 2 bases, and 6 bases lay in between.

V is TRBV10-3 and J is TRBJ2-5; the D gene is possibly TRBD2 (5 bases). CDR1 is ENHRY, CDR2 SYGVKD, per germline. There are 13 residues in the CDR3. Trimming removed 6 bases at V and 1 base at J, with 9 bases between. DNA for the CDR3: TGTGCCATCAGCGGGGTTCCCCAAGAGACCCAGTACTTC. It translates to CAISGVPQETQYF.

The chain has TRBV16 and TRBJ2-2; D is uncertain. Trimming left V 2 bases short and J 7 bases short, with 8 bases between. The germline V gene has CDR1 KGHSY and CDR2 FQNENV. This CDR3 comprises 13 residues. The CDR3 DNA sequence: TGTGCCAGCAGCCAAGATATCGGCGGGGAGCTGTTTTTT. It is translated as CASSQDIGGELFF.

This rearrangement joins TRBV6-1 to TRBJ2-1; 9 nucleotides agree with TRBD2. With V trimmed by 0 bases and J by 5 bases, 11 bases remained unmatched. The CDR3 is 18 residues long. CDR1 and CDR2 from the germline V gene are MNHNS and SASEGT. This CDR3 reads CASSEAGASGTPHNEQFF. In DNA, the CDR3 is TGTGCCAGCAGTGAAGCAGGCGCTAGCGGGACCCCACACAATGAGCAGTTCTTC.

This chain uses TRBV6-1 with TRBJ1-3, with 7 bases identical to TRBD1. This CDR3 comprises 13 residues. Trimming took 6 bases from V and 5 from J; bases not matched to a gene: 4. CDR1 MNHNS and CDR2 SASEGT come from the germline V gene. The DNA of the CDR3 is TGTGCCAGCAGGGACAGGCGAAGAAACACCATATATTTT. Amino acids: CASRDRRRNTIYF.

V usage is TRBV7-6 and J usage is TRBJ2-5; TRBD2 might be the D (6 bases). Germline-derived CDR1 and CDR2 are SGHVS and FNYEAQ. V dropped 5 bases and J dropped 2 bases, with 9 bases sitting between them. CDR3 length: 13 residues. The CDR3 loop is CASSRGRQETQYF. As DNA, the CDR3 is TGTGCCAGCAGCCGGGGGAGGCAAGAGACCCAGTACTTC.

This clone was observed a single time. The chain's CDR3 is CASSTDRGYYGYTF. CDR3 DNA sequence: TGTGCCAGCAGCACAGACAGGGGCTACTATGGCTACACCTTC. This chain joins TRBV5-6 and TRBJ1-2; TRBD1 matches at 8 bases. V was clipped by 4 bases and J by 3 bases; unmatched bases: 5. Germline V gives CDR1 SGHDT, CDR2 YYEEEE. CDR3 length: 14 residues.

DNA for the CDR3: TGTGCTAGTGGTTTGTTGCGGACGAACGAGCAGTACTTC. This codes for CASGLLRTNEQYF. The V and J genes are TRBV12-5 and TRBJ2-7, with D unclear. Germline V lookup: CDR1 LGHNT, CDR2 FRNRAP. The CDR3 runs 13 residues. V was cut by 2 bases and J by 5 bases, with 10 bases left in between. The entire variable domain, with the rest obtained from reference TRBV12-5 and TRBJ2-7, is as follows: DARVTQTPRHKVTEMGQEVTMRCQPILGHNTVFWYRQTMMQGLELLAYFRNRAPLDDSGMPKDRFSAEMPDATLATLKIQPSEPRDSAVYFCASGLLRTNEQYFGPGTRLTVT.

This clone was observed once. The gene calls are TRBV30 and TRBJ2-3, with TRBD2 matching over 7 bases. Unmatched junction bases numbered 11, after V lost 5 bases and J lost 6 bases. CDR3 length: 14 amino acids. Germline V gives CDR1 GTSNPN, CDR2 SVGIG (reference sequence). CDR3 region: CAWSSGGAVDTQYF. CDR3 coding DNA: TGTGCCTGGTCTAGCGGAGGGGCCGTGGATACGCAGTATTTT. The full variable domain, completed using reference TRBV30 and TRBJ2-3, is SQTIHQWPATLVQPVGSPLSLECTVEGTSNPNLYWYRQAAGRGLQLLFYSVGIGQISSEVPQNLSASRPQDRQFILSSKKLLLSDSGFYLCAWSSGGAVDTQYFGPGTRLTVL.

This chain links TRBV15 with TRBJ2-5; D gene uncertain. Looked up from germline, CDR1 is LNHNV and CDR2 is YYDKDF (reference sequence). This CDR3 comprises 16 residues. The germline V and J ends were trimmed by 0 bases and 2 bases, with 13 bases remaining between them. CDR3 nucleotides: TGTGCCACCAGCAGAGATAGGGCCCGTGGGCAAGAGACCCAGTACTTC. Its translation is CATSRDRARGQETQYF.

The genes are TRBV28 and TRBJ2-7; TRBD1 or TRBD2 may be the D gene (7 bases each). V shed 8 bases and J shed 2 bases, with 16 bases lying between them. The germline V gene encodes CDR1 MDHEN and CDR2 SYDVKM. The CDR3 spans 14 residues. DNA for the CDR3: TGTGCCAGCCTCAGGGGGGGCGGCCCCTACGAGCAGTACTTC. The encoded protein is CASLRGGGPYEQYF.

The CDR3 DNA reads TGTGCCAGCAGCCCCCTGGGGACCGCGCGGGAGACCCAGTACTTC. This codes for CASSPLGTARETQYF. The V and J genes are TRBV2 and TRBJ2-5; the D gene could be TRBD1 or TRBD2 (5 bases each). CDR3 length equals 15 residues. Germline V lookup: CDR1 SNHLY, CDR2 FYNNEI. V lost 6 bases and J 5 bases, leaving 19 bases between the germline ends.

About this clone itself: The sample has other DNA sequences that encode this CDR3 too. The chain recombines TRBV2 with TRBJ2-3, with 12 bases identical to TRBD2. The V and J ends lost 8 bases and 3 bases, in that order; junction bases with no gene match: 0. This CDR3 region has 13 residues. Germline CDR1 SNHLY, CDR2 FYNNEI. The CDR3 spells CASGLAGTDTQYF. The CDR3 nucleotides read TGTGCCAGCGGACTAGCGGGGACAGATACGCAGTATTTT.

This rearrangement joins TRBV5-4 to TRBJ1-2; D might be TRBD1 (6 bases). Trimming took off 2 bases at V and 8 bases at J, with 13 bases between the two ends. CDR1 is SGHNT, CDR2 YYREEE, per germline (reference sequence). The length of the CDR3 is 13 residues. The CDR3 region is CASSLTGTQGYTF. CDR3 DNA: TGTGCCAGCAGCTTAACCGGGACACAAGGCTACACCTTC. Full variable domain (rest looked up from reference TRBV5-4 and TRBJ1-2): ETGVTQSPTHLIKTRGQQVTLRCSSQSGHNTVSWYQQALGQGPQFIFQYYREEENGRGNFPPRFSGLQFPNYSSELNVNALELDDSALYLCASSLTGTQGYTFGSGTRLTVV.

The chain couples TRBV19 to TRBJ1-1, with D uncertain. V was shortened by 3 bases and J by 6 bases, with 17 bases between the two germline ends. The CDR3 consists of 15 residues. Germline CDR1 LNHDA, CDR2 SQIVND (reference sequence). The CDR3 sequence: CASSIDGQVVAEAFF. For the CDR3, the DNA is TGTGCCAGTAGTATTGACGGTCAGGTCGTCGCTGAAGCTTTCTTT.

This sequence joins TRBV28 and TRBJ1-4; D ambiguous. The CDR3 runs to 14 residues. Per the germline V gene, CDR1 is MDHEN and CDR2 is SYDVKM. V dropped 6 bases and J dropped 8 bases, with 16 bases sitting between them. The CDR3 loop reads CASRSQVEGEKLFF. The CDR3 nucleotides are TGTGCCAGCAGGTCGCAGGTTGAAGGGGAAAAACTGTTTTTT.

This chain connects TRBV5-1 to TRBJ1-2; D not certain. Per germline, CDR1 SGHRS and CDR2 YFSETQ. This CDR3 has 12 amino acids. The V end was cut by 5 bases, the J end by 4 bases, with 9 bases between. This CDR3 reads CASRTSGYGYTF. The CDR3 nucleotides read TGCGCCAGCAGAACCAGCGGCTATGGCTACACCTTC.

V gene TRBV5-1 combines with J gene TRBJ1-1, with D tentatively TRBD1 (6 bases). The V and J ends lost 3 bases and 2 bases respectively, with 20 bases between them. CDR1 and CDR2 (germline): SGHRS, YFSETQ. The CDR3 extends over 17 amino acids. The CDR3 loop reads CASSSNPSGTPNTEAFF. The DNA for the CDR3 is TGCGCCAGCAGCTCGAATCCCTCCGGGACACCTAACACTGAAGCTTTCTTT. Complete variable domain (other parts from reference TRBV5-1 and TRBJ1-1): KAGVTQTPRYLIKTRGQQVTLSCSPISGHRSVSWYQQTPGQGLQFLFEYFSETQRNKGNFPGRFSGRQFSNSRSEMNVSTLELGDSALYLCASSSNPSGTPNTEAFFGQGTRLTVV.

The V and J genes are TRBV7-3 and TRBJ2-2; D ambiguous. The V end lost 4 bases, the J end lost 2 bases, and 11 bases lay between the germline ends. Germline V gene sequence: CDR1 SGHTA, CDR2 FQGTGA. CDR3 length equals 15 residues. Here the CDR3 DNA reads TGTGCCAGCAGCTACGGGCAAACCAACACCGGGGAGCTGTTTTTT. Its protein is CASSYGQTNTGELFF.

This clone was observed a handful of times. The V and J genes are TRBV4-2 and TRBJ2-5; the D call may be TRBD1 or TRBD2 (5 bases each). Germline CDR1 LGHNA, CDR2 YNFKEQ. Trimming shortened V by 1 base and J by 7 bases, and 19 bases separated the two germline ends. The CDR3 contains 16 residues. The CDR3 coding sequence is TGTGCCAGCAGCCAAGTAAGGTCAGGGACGGCTGGGACCCAGTACTTC. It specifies CASSQVRSGTAGTQYF.

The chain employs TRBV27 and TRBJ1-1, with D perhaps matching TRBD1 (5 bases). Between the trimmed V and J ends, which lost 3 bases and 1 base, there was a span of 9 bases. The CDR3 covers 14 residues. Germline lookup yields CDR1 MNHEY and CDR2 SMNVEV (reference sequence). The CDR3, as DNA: TGTGCCAGCAGTTTGGGGCTTGCGAACACTGAAGCTTTCTTT. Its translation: CASSLGLANTEAFF.

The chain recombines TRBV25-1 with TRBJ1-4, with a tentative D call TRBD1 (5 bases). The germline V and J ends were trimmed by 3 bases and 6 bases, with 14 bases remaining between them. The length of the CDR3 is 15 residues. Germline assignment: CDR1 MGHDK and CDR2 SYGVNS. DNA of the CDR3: TGTGCCAGCAGTGATCCGGGACCCGGGTATGAAAAACTGTTTTTT. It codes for CASSDPGPGYEKLFF.

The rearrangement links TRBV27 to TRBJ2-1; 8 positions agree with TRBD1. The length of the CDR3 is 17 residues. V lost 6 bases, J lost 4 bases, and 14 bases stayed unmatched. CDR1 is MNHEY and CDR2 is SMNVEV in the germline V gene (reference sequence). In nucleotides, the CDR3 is TGTGCCAGCAGCCGGACAGGGCTTAACCCCGCTTACAATGAGCAGTTCTTC. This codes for CASSRTGLNPAYNEQFF.

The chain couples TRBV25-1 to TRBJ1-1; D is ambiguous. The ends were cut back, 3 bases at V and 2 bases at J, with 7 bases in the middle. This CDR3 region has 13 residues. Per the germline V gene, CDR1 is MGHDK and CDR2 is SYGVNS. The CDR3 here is CASSEYINTEAFF. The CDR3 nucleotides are TGTGCCAGCAGTGAGTATATTAACACTGAAGCTTTCTTT.